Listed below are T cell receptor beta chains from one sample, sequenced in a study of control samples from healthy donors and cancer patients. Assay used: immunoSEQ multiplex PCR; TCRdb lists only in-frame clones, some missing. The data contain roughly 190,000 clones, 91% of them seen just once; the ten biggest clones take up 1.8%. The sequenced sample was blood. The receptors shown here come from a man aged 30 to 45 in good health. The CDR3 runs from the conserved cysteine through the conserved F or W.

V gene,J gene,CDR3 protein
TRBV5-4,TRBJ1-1,CASSLEPGQGAEAFF
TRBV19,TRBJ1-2,CASSSPGTGSNYGYTF
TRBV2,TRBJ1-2,CASSQSPNYGYTF
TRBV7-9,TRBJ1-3,CASSLVGGTGVTGNTIYF
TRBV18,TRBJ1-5,CASSNQTGPRNQPQHF
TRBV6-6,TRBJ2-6,CASTSGPIGNVLTF
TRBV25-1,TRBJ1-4,CASSATGGARTNEKLFF
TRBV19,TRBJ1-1,CASSSLGTRSDEAFF
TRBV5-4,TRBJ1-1,CASSSGVLPNTEAFF
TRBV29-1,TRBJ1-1,CSVKTGVMTEAFF